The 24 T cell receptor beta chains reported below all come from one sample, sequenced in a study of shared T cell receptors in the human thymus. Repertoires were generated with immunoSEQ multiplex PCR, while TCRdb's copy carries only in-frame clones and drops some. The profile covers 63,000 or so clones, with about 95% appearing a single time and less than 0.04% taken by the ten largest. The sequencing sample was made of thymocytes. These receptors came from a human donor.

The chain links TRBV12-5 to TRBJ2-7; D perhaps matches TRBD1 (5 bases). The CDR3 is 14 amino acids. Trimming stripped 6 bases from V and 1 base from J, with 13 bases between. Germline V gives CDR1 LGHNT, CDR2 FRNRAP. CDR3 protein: CASGGHNSSYEQYF. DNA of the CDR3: TGTGCTAGTGGGGGGCACAACTCTTCCTACGAGCAGTACTTC.

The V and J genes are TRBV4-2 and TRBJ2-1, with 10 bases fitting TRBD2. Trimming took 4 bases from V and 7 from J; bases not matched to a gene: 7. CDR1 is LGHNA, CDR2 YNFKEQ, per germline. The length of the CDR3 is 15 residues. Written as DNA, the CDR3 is TGTGCCAGCAGCCGGGAAGCGGGGGGGCGGAATGAGCAGTTCTTC. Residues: CASSREAGGRNEQFF.

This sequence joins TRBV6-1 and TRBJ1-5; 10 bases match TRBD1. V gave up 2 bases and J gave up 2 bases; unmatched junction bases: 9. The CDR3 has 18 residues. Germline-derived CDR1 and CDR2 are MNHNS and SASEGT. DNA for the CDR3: TGTGCCAGCAGTGAAAGGGACAGGGGCCGTATCCGCAATCAGCCCCAGCATTTT. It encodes CASSERDRGRIRNQPQHF.

The CDR3 region is CASSYRVASPNYGYTF. The CDR3 nucleotides read TGTGCCAGCAGTTACCGGGTTGCGAGCCCCAACTATGGCTACACCTTC. The chain couples TRBV6-6 to TRBJ1-2, with D unclear. Trimming took 2 bases from V and 2 from J, leaving 15 bases between them. The CDR3 is made up of 16 amino acids. CDR1 is MNHNY and CDR2 is SVGAGI in the germline V gene (reference sequence).

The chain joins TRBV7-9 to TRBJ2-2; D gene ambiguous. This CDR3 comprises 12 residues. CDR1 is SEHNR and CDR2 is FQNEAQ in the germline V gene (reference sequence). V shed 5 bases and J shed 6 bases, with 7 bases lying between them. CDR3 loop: CASSPRPGELFF. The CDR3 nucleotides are TGTGCCAGCAGCCCCCGCCCCGGGGAGCTGTTTTTT.

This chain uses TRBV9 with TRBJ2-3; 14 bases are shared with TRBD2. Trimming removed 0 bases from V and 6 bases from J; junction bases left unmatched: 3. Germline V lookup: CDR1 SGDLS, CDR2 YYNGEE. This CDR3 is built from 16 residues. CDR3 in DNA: TGTGCCAGCAGCGTAGTGGGACTAGCGGGGGTTGATACGCAGTATTTT. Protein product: CASSVVGLAGVDTQYF.

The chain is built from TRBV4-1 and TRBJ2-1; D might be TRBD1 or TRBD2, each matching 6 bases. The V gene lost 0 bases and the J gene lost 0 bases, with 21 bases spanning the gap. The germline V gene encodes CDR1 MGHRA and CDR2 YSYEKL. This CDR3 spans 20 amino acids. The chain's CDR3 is CASSQDWGLGGPRSYNEQFF. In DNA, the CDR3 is TGCGCCAGCAGCCAAGATTGGGGGTTAGGGGGGCCCCGCTCCTACAATGAGCAGTTCTTC.

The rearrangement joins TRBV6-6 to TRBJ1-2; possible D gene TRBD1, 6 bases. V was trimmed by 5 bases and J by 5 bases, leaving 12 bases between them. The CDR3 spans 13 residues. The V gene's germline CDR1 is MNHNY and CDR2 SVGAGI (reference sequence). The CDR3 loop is CASSLGQLYGYTF. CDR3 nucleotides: TGTGCCAGCAGTCTCGGACAGCTATATGGCTACACCTTC.

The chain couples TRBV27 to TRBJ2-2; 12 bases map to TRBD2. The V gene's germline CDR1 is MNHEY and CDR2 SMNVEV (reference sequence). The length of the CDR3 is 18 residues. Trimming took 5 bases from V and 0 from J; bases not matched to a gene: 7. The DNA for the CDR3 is TGTGCCAGCAGTGCCCCGGGACTAGCGGGCACGAACACCGGGGAGCTGTTTTTT. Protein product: CASSAPGLAGTNTGELFF.

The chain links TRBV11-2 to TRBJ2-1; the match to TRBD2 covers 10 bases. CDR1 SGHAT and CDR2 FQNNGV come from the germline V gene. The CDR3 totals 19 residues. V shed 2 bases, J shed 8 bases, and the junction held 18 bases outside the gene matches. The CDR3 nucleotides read TGTGCCAGCAGCTTATGCCCTGACGAAACTAGCGGGGTTAAGGATGAGCAGTTCTTC. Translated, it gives CASSLCPDETSGVKDEQFF. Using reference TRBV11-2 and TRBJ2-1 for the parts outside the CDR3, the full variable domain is EAGVAQSPRYKIIEKRQSVAFWCNPISGHATLYWYQQILGQGPKLLIQFQNNGVVDDSQLPKDRFSAERLKGVDSTLKIQPAKLEDSAVYLCASSLCPDETSGVKDEQFFGPGTRLTVL.

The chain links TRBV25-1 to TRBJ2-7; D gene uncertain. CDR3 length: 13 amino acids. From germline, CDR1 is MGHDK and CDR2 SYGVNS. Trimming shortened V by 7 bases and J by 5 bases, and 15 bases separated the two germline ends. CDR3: CASKRAVRDEQYF. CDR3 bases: TGTGCCAGCAAACGGGCAGTAAGAGACGAGCAGTACTTC.

The CDR3 bases are TGTGCCAGCAGTGAAAGGTGTCGGGGTGTGAATTGGCATGGCTACACCTTC. Translation: CASSERCRGVNWHGYTF. V and J are TRBV6-1 and TRBJ1-2; D is uncertain. CDR1 is MNHNS and CDR2 is SASEGT in the germline V gene. With 2 bases removed from V and 6 bases from J, the gap between germline ends came to 22 bases. This CDR3 has 17 residues.

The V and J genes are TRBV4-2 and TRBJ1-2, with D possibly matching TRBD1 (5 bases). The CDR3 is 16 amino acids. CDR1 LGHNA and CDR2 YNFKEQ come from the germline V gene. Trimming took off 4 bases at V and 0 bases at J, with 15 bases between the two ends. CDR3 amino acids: CASSLKDEGTNYGYTF. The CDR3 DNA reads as TGTGCCAGCAGCCTGAAAGATGAGGGGACTAACTATGGCTACACCTTC.

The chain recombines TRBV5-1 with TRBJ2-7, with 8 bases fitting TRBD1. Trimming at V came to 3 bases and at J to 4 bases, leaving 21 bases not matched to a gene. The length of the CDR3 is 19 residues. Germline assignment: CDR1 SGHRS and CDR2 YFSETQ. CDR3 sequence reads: CASSSFRDRLPLLTYEQYF. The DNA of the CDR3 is TGCGCCAGCAGCTCCTTCCGGGACAGGCTTCCTCTACTGACGTACGAGCAGTACTTC.

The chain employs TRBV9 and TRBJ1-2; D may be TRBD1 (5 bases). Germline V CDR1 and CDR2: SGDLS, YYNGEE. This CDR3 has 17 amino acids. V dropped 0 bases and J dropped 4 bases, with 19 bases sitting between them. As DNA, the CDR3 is TGTGCCAGCAGCGTAGAATCAAAGAGGGGTTCCAGCTATGGCTACACCTTC. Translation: CASSVESKRGSSYGYTF.

The CDR3 nucleotides read TGTGCCAGCAGCTTAGAAGGGCGGACAGGCGTAAAATGCACAGATACGCAGTATTTT. Translation: CASSLEGRTGVKCTDTQYF. V gene TRBV7-8 combines with J gene TRBJ2-3, with 7 positions matching TRBD1. Trimming at V came to 1 base and at J to 1 base, leaving 14 bases not matched to a gene. The length of the CDR3 is 19 residues. CDR1 SGHVS and CDR2 FQNEAQ come from the germline V gene.

In nucleotides, the CDR3 is TGTGCCAGCTCAAAGTTAGGCAGGGGGCACGGTCAGCCCCAGCATTTT. Its protein product is CASSKLGRGHGQPQHF. J is TRBJ1-5 and V is TRBV18; 8 bases map to TRBD1. Germline CDR1 reads KGHSH; CDR2 reads LQKENI. The CDR3 consists of 16 residues. V gave up 5 bases and J gave up 6 bases; unmatched junction bases: 12.

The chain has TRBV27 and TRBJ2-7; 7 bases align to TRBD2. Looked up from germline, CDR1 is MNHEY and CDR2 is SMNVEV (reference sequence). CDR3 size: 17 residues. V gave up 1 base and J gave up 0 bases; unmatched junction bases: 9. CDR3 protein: CASSLLGREGSSYEQYF. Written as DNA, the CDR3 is TGTGCCAGCAGTTTATTGGGCAGGGAGGGCAGCTCCTACGAGCAGTACTTC.

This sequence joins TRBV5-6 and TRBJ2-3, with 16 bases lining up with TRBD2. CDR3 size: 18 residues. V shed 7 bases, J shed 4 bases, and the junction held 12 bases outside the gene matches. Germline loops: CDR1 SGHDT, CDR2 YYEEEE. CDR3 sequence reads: CASFGTSGGAFHADTQYF. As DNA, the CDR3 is TGTGCCAGCTTCGGGACTAGCGGGGGGGCCTTCCATGCAGATACGCAGTATTTT.

In nucleotides, the CDR3 is TGCGCCAGCAGCCAAGTAGAGTCAGGGTGGGGCACTGAAGCTTTCTTT. Translation gives CASSQVESGWGTEAFF. This chain uses TRBV4-3 with TRBJ1-1, with a tentative D call TRBD1 (5 bases). The germline V gene has CDR1 LGHNA and CDR2 YSLEER. The length of the CDR3 is 16 residues. V shed 1 base and J shed 4 bases, with 16 bases lying between them.

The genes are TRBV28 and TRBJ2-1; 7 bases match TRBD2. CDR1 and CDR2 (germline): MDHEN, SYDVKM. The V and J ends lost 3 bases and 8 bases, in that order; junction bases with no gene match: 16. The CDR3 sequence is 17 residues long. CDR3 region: CASSLIDHLGGCDEQFF. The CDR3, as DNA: TGTGCCAGCAGTTTGATTGACCACCTGGGGGGGTGCGATGAGCAGTTCTTC. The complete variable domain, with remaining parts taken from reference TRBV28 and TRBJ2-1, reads DVKVTQSSRYLVKRTGEKVFLECVQDMDHENMFWYRQDPGLGLRLIYFSYDVKMKEKGDIPEGYSVSREKKERFSLILESASTNQTSMYLCASSLIDHLGGCDEQFFGPGTRLTVL.

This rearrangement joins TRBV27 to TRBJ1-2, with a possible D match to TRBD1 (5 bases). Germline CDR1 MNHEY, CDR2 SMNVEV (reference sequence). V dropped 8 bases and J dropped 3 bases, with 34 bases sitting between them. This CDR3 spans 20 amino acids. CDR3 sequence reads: CASSAERQPTTSHIDYGYTF. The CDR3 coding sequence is TGTGCCAGCTCCGCGGAGCGACAGCCCACAACCTCACACATTGACTATGGCTACACCTTC.

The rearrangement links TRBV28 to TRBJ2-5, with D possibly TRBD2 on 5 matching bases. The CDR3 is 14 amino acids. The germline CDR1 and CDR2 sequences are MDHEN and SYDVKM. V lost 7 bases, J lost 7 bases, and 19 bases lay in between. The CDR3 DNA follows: TGTGCCAGCAACCCTCGGGCGGAGGAGATGACCCAGTACTTC. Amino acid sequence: CASNPRAEEMTQYF.

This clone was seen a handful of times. DNA for the CDR3: TGTGCCAGGACAGTAAACACTGAAGCTTTCTTT. As protein: CARTVNTEAFF. The rearrangement uses TRBV2 and TRBJ1-1; possible D gene TRBD1, 5 bases. The V and J ends lost 9 bases and 2 bases respectively, with 7 bases between them. The CDR3 runs to 11 residues. CDR1 and CDR2 (germline): SNHLY, FYNNEI.